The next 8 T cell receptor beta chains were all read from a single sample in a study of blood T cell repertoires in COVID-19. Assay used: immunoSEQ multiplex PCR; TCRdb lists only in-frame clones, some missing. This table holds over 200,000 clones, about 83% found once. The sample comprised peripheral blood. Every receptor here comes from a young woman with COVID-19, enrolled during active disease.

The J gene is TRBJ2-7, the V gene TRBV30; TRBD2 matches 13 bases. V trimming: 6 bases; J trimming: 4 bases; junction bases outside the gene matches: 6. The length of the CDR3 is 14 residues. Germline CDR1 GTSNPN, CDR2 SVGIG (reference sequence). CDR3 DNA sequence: TGTGCCTGTCTTGGGGGACTAGCGGGGTACGAGCAGTACTTC. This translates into CACLGGLAGYEQYF.

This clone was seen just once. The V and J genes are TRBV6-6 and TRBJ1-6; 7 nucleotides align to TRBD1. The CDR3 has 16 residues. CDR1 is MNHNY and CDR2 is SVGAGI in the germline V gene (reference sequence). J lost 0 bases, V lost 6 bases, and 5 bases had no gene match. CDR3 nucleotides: TGTGCCAGCAGACCGACAGGGAGCTCCTATAATTCACCCCTCCACTTT. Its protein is CASRPTGSSYNSPLHF.

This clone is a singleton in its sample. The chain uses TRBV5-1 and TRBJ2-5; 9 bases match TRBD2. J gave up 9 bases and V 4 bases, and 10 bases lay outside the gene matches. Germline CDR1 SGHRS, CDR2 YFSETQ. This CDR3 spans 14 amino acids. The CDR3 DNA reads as TGCGCCAGCAGCCTTTCTAGCGGGGATGAGGCCCAGTACTTC. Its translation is CASSLSSGDEAQYF.

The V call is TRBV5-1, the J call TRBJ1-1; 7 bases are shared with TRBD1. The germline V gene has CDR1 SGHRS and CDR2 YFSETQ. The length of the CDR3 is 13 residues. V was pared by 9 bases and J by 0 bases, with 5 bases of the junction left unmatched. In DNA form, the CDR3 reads TGCGCCACCCGGACAGGTTTGAACACTGAAGCTTTCTTT. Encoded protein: CATRTGLNTEAFF.

The CDR3 sequence: CASSQEGLASNNEQFF. CDR3 nucleotide sequence: TGCGCCAGCAGCCAAGAGGGACTAGCGTCTAACAATGAGCAGTTCTTC. The chain couples TRBV4-1 to TRBJ2-1, with TRBD2 identical over 10 bases. There are 16 residues in the CDR3. The germline CDR1 and CDR2 sequences are MGHRA and YSYEKL. Trimming took 0 bases from V and 5 from J; bases not matched to a gene: 4.

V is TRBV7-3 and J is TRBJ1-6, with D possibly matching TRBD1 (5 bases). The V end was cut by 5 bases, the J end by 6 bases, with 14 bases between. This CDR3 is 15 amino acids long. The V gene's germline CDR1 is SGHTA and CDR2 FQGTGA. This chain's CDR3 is CASSAGPISNSPLHF. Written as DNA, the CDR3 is TGTGCCAGCAGCGCAGGGCCCATTTCTAATTCACCCCTCCACTTT.

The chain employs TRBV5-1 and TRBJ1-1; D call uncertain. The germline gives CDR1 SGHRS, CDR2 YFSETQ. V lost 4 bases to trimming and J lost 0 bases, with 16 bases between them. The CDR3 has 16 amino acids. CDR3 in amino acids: CASSLDGSKMNTEAFF. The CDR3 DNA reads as TGCGCCAGCAGCCTAGACGGGTCTAAAATGAACACTGAAGCTTTCTTT.

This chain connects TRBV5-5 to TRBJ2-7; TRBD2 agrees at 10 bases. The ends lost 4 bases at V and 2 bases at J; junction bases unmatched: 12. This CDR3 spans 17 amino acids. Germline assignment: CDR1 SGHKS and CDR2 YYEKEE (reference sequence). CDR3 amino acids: CASSARSGTSVTYEQYF. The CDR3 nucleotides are TGTGCCAGCAGCGCAAGGTCCGGGACTAGCGTAACCTACGAGCAGTACTTC.